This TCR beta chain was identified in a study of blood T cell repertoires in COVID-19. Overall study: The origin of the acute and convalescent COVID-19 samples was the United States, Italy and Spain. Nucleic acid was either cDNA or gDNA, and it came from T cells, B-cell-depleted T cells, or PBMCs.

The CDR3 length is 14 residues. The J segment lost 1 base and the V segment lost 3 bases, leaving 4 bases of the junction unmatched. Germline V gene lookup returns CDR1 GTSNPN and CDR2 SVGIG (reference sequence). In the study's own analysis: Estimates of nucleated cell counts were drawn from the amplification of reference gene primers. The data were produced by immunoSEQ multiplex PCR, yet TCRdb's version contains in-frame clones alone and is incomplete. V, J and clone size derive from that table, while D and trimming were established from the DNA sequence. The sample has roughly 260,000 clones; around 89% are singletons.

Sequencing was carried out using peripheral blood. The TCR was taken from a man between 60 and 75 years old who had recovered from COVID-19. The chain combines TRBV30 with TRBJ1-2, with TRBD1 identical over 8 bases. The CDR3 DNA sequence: TGTGCCTGGAGCAGGGGGCTGTTTAACTATGGCTACACCTTC. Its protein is CAWSRGLFNYGYTF.